Below, 30 T cell receptor beta chains from the same sample are listed, as sequenced in a study of T cells in Graves' hyperthyroidism and ophthalmopathy. Amplified TCR beta CDR3 regions came from RNA transcripts. RT-PCR in the first round (using the HTBI primer set) targeted the TCR CDR3. TCRdb analysed the multiplex PCR reads with MiXCR anew, one entry per CDR3 protein. The sample gives hundreds of thousands of distinct CDR3 sequences, approximately 20% of which show up once; 47% is in the top ten. Sample: blood. These TCRs come from a man in his forties with Graves' ophthalmopathy.

Only a few counts were recorded for this clonotype. The CDR3 loop reads CASVRGWGDGYTF. In DNA, the CDR3 is TGTGCCAGCGTACGAGGTTGGGGGGATGGCTACACCTTC. The chain has TRBV12-3 or TRBV12-4 and TRBJ1-2; the D gene is possibly TRBD1 (5 bases). The length of the CDR3 is 13 residues. Trimming shortened V by 8 bases and J by 6 bases, and 16 bases separated the two germline ends.

The genes are TRBV20-1 and TRBJ1-2; 10 bases align to TRBD1. This CDR3 is 15 amino acids long. J lost 0 bases, V lost 2 bases, and 3 bases had no gene match. The germline V gene has CDR1 DFQATT and CDR2 SNEGSKA (reference sequence). The CDR3 loop reads CSARLGQGTNYGYTF. The CDR3 DNA reads TGCAGTGCTAGACTGGGACAGGGGACTAACTATGGCTACACCTTC.

This clonotype came up once. The CDR3 protein is CASRQRQVLDNSPLHF. The CDR3 nucleotides read TGTGCCAGTAGACAGCGGCAGGTCTTGGATAATTCACCCCTCCACTTT. This sequence joins TRBV27 and TRBJ1-6; possible D gene TRBD1, 5 bases. There are 16 residues in the CDR3. V was shortened by 9 bases and J by 5 bases, with 20 bases between the two germline ends. Per germline, CDR1 MNHEY and CDR2 SMNVEV (reference sequence).

This clonotype was counted only a few times. The chain couples TRBV7-9 to TRBJ2-5; weak D call: TRBD1 (6 bases). The CDR3 extends over 14 amino acids. V was shortened by 5 bases and J by 1 base, with 11 bases between the two germline ends. Germline V gene lookup returns CDR1 SEHNR and CDR2 FQNEAQ (reference sequence). The CDR3: CASSLLQGQETQYF. CDR3 coding DNA: TGTGCCAGCAGCCTCTTACAGGGCCAAGAGACCCAGTACTTC.

The chain carries TRBV12-3 or TRBV12-4 and TRBJ1-5, with D tentatively TRBD1 (5 bases). V was clipped by 6 bases and J by 3 bases, with 15 bases between them. This CDR3 spans 15 amino acids. The CDR3 loop reads CASSDTDRFNQPQHF. As DNA, the CDR3 is TGTGCCAGCAGCGATACCGACAGATTCAATCAGCCCCAGCATTTT.

This clonotype was seen repeatedly, ten times or more. The chain uses TRBV11-1 and TRBJ2-1; 8 nucleotides line up with TRBD1. Trimming cost V 0 bases and J 4 bases; bases outside gene matches: 11. The CDR3 covers 18 residues. CDR1 is SGHAT and CDR2 is FQDESV in the germline V gene (reference sequence). CDR3: CASSLARGRTLEYNEQFF. For the CDR3, the DNA is TGTGCCAGCAGCTTAGCCAGGGGGCGCACACTTGAATACAATGAGCAGTTCTTC.

This clonotype was observed a handful of times. The chain is built from TRBV13 and TRBJ2-5, with D uncertain. The CDR3 contains 13 residues. V was shortened by 3 bases and J by 5 bases, with 10 bases between the two germline ends. The germline V gene has CDR1 PRHDT and CDR2 FYEKMQ (reference sequence). Written as DNA, the CDR3 is TGTGCCAGCAGCTTTGTGGCAAGTGAGACCCAGTACTTC. Its protein is CASSFVASETQYF.

The chain is built from TRBV29-1 and TRBJ2-5, with 7 bases matching TRBD1. The germline gives CDR1 SQVTM, CDR2 ANQGSEA. The J segment lost 5 bases and the V segment lost 2 bases, leaving 5 bases of the junction unmatched. The CDR3 spans 13 residues. CDR3 residues: CSVEQTGPETQYF. The CDR3 coding sequence is TGCAGCGTTGAACAGACAGGGCCGGAGACCCAGTACTTC.

The chain combines TRBV9 with TRBJ2-3; D unclear. Germline V CDR1 and CDR2: SGDLS, YYNGEE. This CDR3 region has 14 residues. Trimming pared 4 bases from V and 1 base from J, leaving 10 bases between. The CDR3 DNA reads TGTGCCAGCAGCTATGGGTCACGCACAGATACGCAGTATTTT. Translation: CASSYGSRTDTQYF.

This chain connects TRBV6-1 to TRBJ2-5, with D maybe TRBD1 (5 bases). The V gene's germline CDR1 is MNHNS and CDR2 SASEGT. The CDR3 contains 15 residues. V shed 7 bases and J shed 7 bases, with 22 bases lying between them. The CDR3 region has the DNA TGTGCCAGCACCAAAACCAGCAGGGCGGTGGCGACCCAGTACTTC. Its translation is CASTKTSRAVATQYF.

In its sample, this clonotype was seen a few times. The rearrangement joins TRBV11-2 to TRBJ2-2; perhaps D is TRBD1 or TRBD2 (6 bases each). This CDR3 is 15 amino acids long. V lost 0 bases, J lost 4 bases, and 9 bases lay in between. Germline-derived CDR1 and CDR2 are SGHAT and FQNNGV. The CDR3 coding sequence is TGTGCCAGCAGCTTAGAACAGGGAGGCACCGGGGAGCTGTTTTTT. Its translation: CASSLEQGGTGELFF.

The J gene is TRBJ2-1, the V gene TRBV4-3, with TRBD2 identical over 11 bases. CDR1 and CDR2 (germline): LGHNA, YSLEER. The CDR3 contains 15 residues. The V gene end was trimmed by 5 bases and the J gene end by 7 bases; junction bases not matched to a gene: 7. The CDR3 protein is CASSTRTSGLNEQFF. The CDR3 region has the DNA TGCGCCAGCAGCACCCGGACTAGCGGGCTTAATGAGCAGTTCTTC.

The gene calls are TRBV13 and TRBJ2-2; D may be TRBD1 (6 bases). V lost 3 bases, J lost 2 bases, and 10 bases lay in between. Germline V lookup: CDR1 PRHDT, CDR2 FYEKMQ (reference sequence). The CDR3 is made up of 15 amino acids. The CDR3 DNA reads TGTGCCAGCAGCTTCCGGGACATAAACACCGGGGAGCTGTTTTTT. It encodes CASSFRDINTGELFF.

This clonotype appeared many times. Here the CDR3 DNA reads TGTGCCAGCAAGGGTAGGGACACTGAAGCTTTCTTT. Translation gives CASKGRDTEAFF. The V gene is TRBV3-1, the J gene TRBJ1-1; D call uncertain. Trimming stripped 7 bases from V and 3 bases from J, with 9 bases between. This CDR3 contains 12 residues. Germline CDR1 is LGHDT and CDR2 is YNNKEL (reference sequence). Combining the CDR3 with reference TRBV3-1 and TRBJ1-1 gives the whole variable domain DTAVSQTPKYLVTQMGNDKSIKCEQNLGHDTMYWYKQDSKKFLKIMFSYNNKELIINETVPNRFSPKSPDKAHLNLHINSLELGDSAVYFCASKGRDTEAFFGQGTRLTVV.

This clonotype has ten or more counts. The CDR3 DNA reads TGTGCCAGCAGAAGTCTAGAGACCCAGTACTTC. Translation: CASRSLETQYF. The J gene is TRBJ2-5, the V gene TRBV28; D gene unclear. The V gene lost 6 bases and the J gene lost 4 bases, with 6 bases spanning the gap. The CDR3 totals 11 residues. Germline V CDR1 and CDR2: MDHEN, SYDVKM.

In this sample, this clonotype turned up many times. This chain uses TRBV20-1 with TRBJ2-5; TRBD2 matches 15 bases. CDR1 is DFQATT and CDR2 is SNEGSKA in the germline V gene (reference sequence). The CDR3 is 17 amino acids. After removal of 5 bases from V and 5 bases from J, the junction contained 12 bases not matched to a gene. In DNA form, the CDR3 reads TGCAGTGCTCCTGGTGGGGGGACTAGCGGGAGGCGGGAGACCCAGTACTTC. Amino acid sequence: CSAPGGGTSGRRETQYF.

This clonotype was detected many times. This rearrangement joins TRBV18 to TRBJ2-1; D may be TRBD2 (6 bases). This CDR3 is built from 15 residues. Trimming removed 3 bases at V and 8 bases at J, with 17 bases between. Germline loops: CDR1 KGHSH, CDR2 LQKENI. CDR3 in amino acids: CASSPRNGRVDEQFF. The CDR3 DNA is TGTGCCAGCTCACCGCGGAACGGGAGAGTCGATGAGCAGTTCTTC.

This clonotype was recorded many times. V and J are TRBV5-6 and TRBJ1-1; D might be TRBD1 (5 bases). Germline V gene sequence: CDR1 SGHDT, CDR2 YYEEEE. CDR3 length equals 16 residues. V was clipped by 9 bases and J by 0 bases, with 21 bases between them. In nucleotides, the CDR3 is TGTGCCACCAACCTCAGGAGGGGAGGCTTGAACACTGAAGCTTTCTTT. This sequence encodes CATNLRRGGLNTEAFF.

The chain has TRBV15 and TRBJ2-3; a possible D gene is TRBD2 (6 bases). V was shortened by 2 bases and J by 9 bases, with 24 bases between the two germline ends. This CDR3 has 17 amino acids. From germline, CDR1 is LNHNV and CDR2 YYDKDF (reference sequence). This CDR3 reads CATSRPKAGPTLATQYF. The CDR3 DNA sequence: TGTGCCACCAGCAGACCCAAGGCGGGACCCACGTTAGCGACGCAGTATTTT.

This clonotype was observed a handful of times. This rearrangement joins TRBV7-8 to TRBJ2-7, with 8 bases fitting TRBD2. Unmatched junction bases numbered 7, after V lost 1 base and J lost 5 bases. Germline lookup yields CDR1 SGHVS and CDR2 FQNEAQ. The CDR3 loop spans 15 amino acids. Here the CDR3 DNA reads TGTGCCAGCAGCTTAGGCCCGGGAGGGGTCCACGAGCAGTACTTC. Residues: CASSLGPGGVHEQYF. The full variable domain, rest sourced from reference TRBV7-8 and TRBJ2-7, is GAGVSQSPRYKVAKRGQDVALRCDPISGHVSLFWYQQALGQGPEFLTYFQNEAQLDKSGLPSDRFFAERPEGSVSTLKIQRTQQEDSAVYLCASSLGPGGVHEQYFGPGTRLTVT.

This clonotype was counted between two and nine times. This sequence joins TRBV10-3 and TRBJ2-1; TRBD1 agrees at 9 bases. The CDR3 is 14 amino acids. CDR1 ENHRY and CDR2 SYGVKD come from the germline V gene. V was clipped by 2 bases and J by 8 bases; unmatched bases: 4. The CDR3 region has the DNA TGTGCCATCAGTGAGCGACAGGGGGAAGATGAGCAGTTCTTC. As protein: CAISERQGEDEQFF.

This clonotype came up many times. The chain couples TRBV30 to TRBJ1-1; D not certain. V shed 3 bases and J shed 0 bases, with 8 bases lying between them. Per germline, CDR1 GTSNPN and CDR2 SVGIG (reference sequence). The CDR3 sequence is 13 residues long. The CDR3 loop is CAWRINLNTEAFF. The CDR3 nucleotides read TGTGCCTGGAGGATTAATCTGAACACTGAAGCTTTCTTT.

V is TRBV25-1 and J is TRBJ2-5; 9 positions match TRBD1. The germline V gene has CDR1 MGHDK and CDR2 SYGVNS. This CDR3 comprises 15 residues. V was clipped by 5 bases and J by 4 bases; unmatched bases: 8. The CDR3 DNA follows: TGTGCCAGCAGTCAACGACAGGGGGGATTAGAGACCCAGTACTTC. Amino acid sequence: CASSQRQGGLETQYF.

The CDR3 region has the DNA TGTGCCAGCAGTCTCAGCGGGAGCAAGTTCTTC. Its translation: CASSLSGSKFF. This rearrangement joins TRBV5-6 to TRBJ2-1; TRBD2 matches at 8 bases. Germline values: CDR1 SGHDT, CDR2 YYEEEE. With V trimmed by 5 bases and J by 14 bases, 6 bases remained unmatched. CDR3 length: 11 residues.

This clonotype has only a few counts. This sequence joins TRBV5-1 and TRBJ2-2; D possibly corresponds to TRBD2 (7 bases). This CDR3 region has 15 residues. Trimming cost V 4 bases and J 8 bases, with 18 bases left between them. Per germline, CDR1 SGHRS and CDR2 YFSETQ. The CDR3 protein is CASSPMMGGRGELFF. The DNA for the CDR3 is TGCGCCAGCAGCCCCATGATGGGGGGGCGAGGGGAGCTGTTTTTT.

This clonotype was seen a handful of times. This rearrangement joins TRBV20-1 to TRBJ2-1; TRBD1 matches at 9 bases. The length of the CDR3 is 16 residues. Trimming removed 1 base from V and 7 bases from J; junction bases left unmatched: 11. From germline, CDR1 is DFQATT and CDR2 SNEGSKA (reference sequence). CDR3 sequence reads: CSARALPGQGENEQFF. The CDR3, as DNA: TGCAGTGCTAGAGCTTTACCGGGACAGGGTGAGAATGAGCAGTTCTTC.

On this clonotype: At one end the junction does not follow the germline gene, possibly because of a read error. Here the CDR3 reads CASSPPDRPTSGETQCF. In DNA, the CDR3 is TGTGCCAGCAGTCCACCGGACAGGCCTACTTCAGGGGAGACCCAGTGCTTC. The chain is built from TRBV7-9 and TRBJ2-5; 7 bases are shared with TRBD1. Germline V gene data show CDR1 as SEHNR and CDR2 as FQNEAQ (reference sequence). The CDR3 extends over 17 amino acids.

This clonotype was seen many times. This chain connects TRBV30 to TRBJ2-1; 11 bases fit TRBD1. There are 15 residues in the CDR3. CDR1 and CDR2 from the germline V gene are GTSNPN and SVGIG (reference sequence). Trimming cost V 1 base and J 9 bases; bases outside gene matches: 8. The CDR3 region is CAWSDGTGGVGEQFF. CDR3 DNA sequence: TGTGCCTGGAGTGACGGGACAGGGGGGGTGGGTGAGCAGTTCTTC.

The chain combines TRBV5-8 with TRBJ2-3; perhaps D is TRBD1 or TRBD2 (6 bases each). Germline assignment: CDR1 SGHTS and CDR2 YDEGEE. Trimming pared 4 bases from V and 1 base from J, leaving 16 bases between. This CDR3 region has 16 residues. CDR3 amino acids: CASSPYGGAGTDTQYF. CDR3 bases: TGTGCCAGCAGCCCATACGGGGGCGCCGGCACAGATACGCAGTATTTT.

This clonotype was found a few times. V and J are TRBV2 and TRBJ2-1, with 8 bases identical to TRBD2. Germline CDR1 SNHLY, CDR2 FYNNEI. CDR3 length equals 12 residues. With V trimmed by 5 bases and J by 10 bases, 4 bases remained unmatched. CDR3 nucleotides: TGTGCCAGCAGTCGACTAGCGACAGAGCAGTTCTTC. This codes for CASSRLATEQFF.